The rows below give T cell receptor beta chains drawn from one sample of a study of T cell responses to AZD1222 COVID-19 vaccine. Only in-frame clones appear in the TCRdb table, and some are missing; sequencing was by immunoSEQ multiplex PCR. The sample lists about 220,000 clones; approximately 94% were seen once. Sample: peripheral blood, taken on day 0 of MenACWY control vaccination. The origin of the receptors is an adult in good health. The CDR3 runs from the conserved cysteine through the conserved F or W. D genes are given only for firm matches. Clone size is stated in some rows and not others, as once, few, many or a class when expanded.

. TRBJ1-1 . TRBV12-3/TRBV12-4 TGTGCCAGCATCGGCAGGGGATTCACTGAAGCTTTCTTT CASIGRGFTEAFF
. TRBJ2-5 . TRBV18 TGTGCCAGCTCCCGGACTTTTCAAGAGACCCAGTACTTC CASSRTFQETQYF
. TRBJ2-7 once TRBV7-2 TGTGCCAGCAGCTCGTCCGCGCAATACGAGCAGTACTTC CASSSSAQYEQYF
TRBD1 TRBJ1-2 once TRBV10-3 TGTGCCACCTTATACGGGACAGGCTATGGCTACACCTTC CATLYGTGYGYTF
TRBD1 TRBJ1-5 . TRBV5-5 TGTGCCAGCAGCTTGATCCAGGGGGATCAGCCCCAGCATTTT CASSLIQGDQPQHF
. TRBJ2-6 . TRBV6-5 TGTGCCAGCAGTTACACGGGGGCGGCTGGGGCCAACGTCCTGACTTTC CASSYTGAAGANVLTF
. TRBJ2-1 . TRBV18 TGTGCCAGCTCACCACCAGGGGAGTCCTACAATGAGCAGTTCTTC CASSPPGESYNEQFF
. TRBJ2-2 . TRBV5-1 TGCGCCAGCAGCTTACAGGGTATCGGGACCGGGGAGCTGTTTTTT CASSLQGIGTGELFF
TRBD1 TRBJ1-3 . TRBV12-3/TRBV12-4 TGTGCCAGCAGTTTGGGACAGGGACGACCTTCTTTT CASSLGQGRPSF
. TRBJ1-3 . TRBV18 TGTGCCAGCTCACCTCTCGACACCATATATTTT CASSPLDTIYF
TRBD1 TRBJ1-2 . TRBV6-5 TGTGCCAGCAGTCCCCTCGGCAGGGGGCAAGGCTACACCTTC CASSPLGRGQGYTF
TRBD1 TRBJ2-2 . TRBV28 TGTGCCAGCAGCGCGGACAGGATCGGAGGCGGGGAGCTGTTTTTT CASSADRIGGGELFF
. TRBJ1-2 once TRBV24-1 TGTGCCACCAGTGATTCGGCGAAGGGCTACACCTTC CATSDSAKGYTF
TRBD1 TRBJ2-5 few TRBV5-1 TGCGCCAGCAGCTCCCAGGCAGGGGGCGGGGAGACCCAGTACTTC CASSSQAGGGETQYF
. TRBJ2-7 . TRBV6-1 TGTGCCAGCAGTGAGGGAGGAGGGATTGCCTACGAGCAGTACTTC CASSEGGGIAYEQYF
. TRBJ1-6 . TRBV6-6 TGTGCCAGCAGTTACGCCATATACGGATTGAATTCACCCCTCCACTTT CASSYAIYGLNSPLHF
. TRBJ1-1 . TRBV7-2 TGTGCCAGCAGCTTAGACGTGGGCCGTAACACTGAAGCTTTCTTT CASSLDVGRNTEAFF
. TRBJ2-5 . TRBV11-2 TGTGCCAGCAGCTTAAACAGGGGAGGCCAAGAGACCCAGTACTTC CASSLNRGGQETQYF
. TRBJ2-7 . TRBV12-5 TGTGCTAGTGGTGTCGCGGGACTCTCCTACGAGCAGTACTTC CASGVAGLSYEQYF
TRBD1 TRBJ1-1 . TRBV5-1 TGCGCCAGCAGCACGGGACAGGGCCGATTGAACACTGAAGCTTTCTTT CASSTGQGRLNTEAFF
. TRBJ1-3 . TRBV15 TGTGCCACCAGCAGTGACAGCATTATCTCTGGAAACACCATATATTTT CATSSDSIISGNTIYF
. TRBJ1-1 . TRBV4-1 TGCGCCAGCAGCCAAGATCGGGGGGGGCGTACTGAAGCTTTCTTT CASSQDRGGRTEAFF
TRBD1 TRBJ2-2 . TRBV2 TGTGCCAGCAGGAATCACAGGGGGATCGGGGAGCTGTTTTTT CASRNHRGIGELFF
. TRBJ2-7 . TRBV6-5 TGTGCCAGCAGGGAGGGGATCTACGAGCAGTACTTC CASREGIYEQYF
. TRBJ2-5 . TRBV7-8 TGTGCCAGCAGCCCCGTGGGTGAAGAGACCCAGTACTTC CASSPVGEETQYF
TRBD1 TRBJ1-2 . TRBV6-5 TGTGCCAGCAGTCAAAGACAGGGCGGGGGACTAGGCTACACCTTC CASSQRQGGGLGYTF
. TRBJ1-1 few TRBV7-9 TGTGCCAGCAGCCGATTCACAAGGGAACTCACTGAAGCTTTCTTT CASSRFTRELTEAFF
. TRBJ2-1 . TRBV4-3 TGCGCCAGCAGCCAAGATGGATCATGGGGTAGGGAGCAGTTCTTC CASSQDGSWGREQFF
. TRBJ1-1 . TRBV7-2 TGTGCCAGCAGTTTACAGGCTAACACTGAAGCTTTCTTT CASSLQANTEAFF
TRBD1 TRBJ1-2 . TRBV6-5 TGTGCCAGCAGCCGGGGGACAGGGGGCTTAGGCTACACCTTC CASSRGTGGLGYTF
. TRBJ1-4 . TRBV6-6 TGTGCCAGCGGGAGGGTAATGAGTGAAAAACTGTTTTTT CASGRVMSEKLFF